The 6 T cell receptor beta chains in this list originate from one sample, sequenced in a study of shared clonotypes between healthy human individuals. Produced via immunoSEQ multiplex PCR; TCRdb's table is partial and in-frame only. The sample contains more than 2,000,000 clones, 80% to 95% of which appear only once. The sample taken for sequencing was naive CD4+ T cells from PBMCs. Described subset: CD45RA+ positively selected. The receptors here all came from a man younger than 35 in good health. Some clones in this sample may be carry-over from other donors' samples.

The rearrangement joins TRBV7-2 to TRBJ1-2, with a weak D call TRBD1 (6 bases). Germline-derived CDR1 and CDR2 are SGHTA and FQGNSA. CDR3 length equals 15 residues. Deletions cut 7 bases from V and 2 bases from J, with 17 bases between. The CDR3 here is CASNVPRTENYGYTF. The CDR3 DNA reads as TGTGCCAGCAACGTGCCCCGGACAGAGAACTATGGCTACACCTTC.

The chain is built from TRBV2 and TRBJ1-1; D not certain. V was shortened by 7 bases and J by 1 base, with 16 bases between the two germline ends. This CDR3 has 15 residues. Germline V gene lookup returns CDR1 SNHLY and CDR2 FYNNEI. CDR3 residues: CASTLEGVTNTEAFF. In nucleotides, the CDR3 is TGTGCCAGCACCCTGGAGGGAGTAACGAACACTGAAGCTTTCTTT.

The chain couples TRBV9 to TRBJ2-2; 8 positions match TRBD2. The CDR3 covers 17 residues. After removal of 1 base from V and 0 bases from J, the junction contained 5 bases not matched to a gene. CDR1 SGDLS and CDR2 YYNGEE come from the germline V gene. CDR3 nucleotide sequence: TGTGCCAGCAGCGTAATGTCTAGCGGGTCGAACACCGGGGAGCTGTTTTTT. It specifies CASSVMSSGSNTGELFF.

The genes are TRBV5-1 and TRBJ2-1; 9 bases match TRBD1. This CDR3 region has 15 residues. Unmatched junction bases numbered 5, after V lost 7 bases and J lost 0 bases. Germline V CDR1 and CDR2: SGHRS, YFSETQ. The CDR3 loop reads CASGGQGGSYNEQFF. The CDR3 DNA reads as TGCGCCAGCGGGGGACAGGGCGGCTCCTACAATGAGCAGTTCTTC.

This rearrangement joins TRBV27 to TRBJ1-5; weak D call: TRBD1 (5 bases). Trimming left V 8 bases short and J 2 bases short, with 19 bases between. Per the germline V gene, CDR1 is MNHEY and CDR2 is SMNVEV (reference sequence). CDR3 size: 16 residues. The CDR3: CASGTQKGVRNQPQHF. Written as DNA, the CDR3 is TGTGCCAGCGGTACACAAAAAGGGGTTCGCAATCAGCCCCAGCATTTT.

V and J are TRBV5-1 and TRBJ2-3; D possibly matches TRBD1 or TRBD2 (5 bases each). The germline gives CDR1 SGHRS, CDR2 YFSETQ. This CDR3 is 14 amino acids long. The V and J ends lost 2 bases and 8 bases respectively, with 15 bases between them. The CDR3 here is CASSLGDQAVTQYF. The CDR3 coding sequence is TGCGCCAGCAGCTTAGGGGACCAGGCGGTTACGCAGTATTTT.